This TCR beta chain was retrieved from a study of blood T cell repertoires in COVID-19 (TCRdb year 2020). Background for the entire study: Samples covering the acute and convalescent phases of COVID-19 were provided by collaborators in the United States, Italy and Spain. The material from the prospective study consisted of cDNA or gDNA derived from T cells, B-cell-depleted T cells, or PBMCs. Nearly every sample came with metadata listing a de-identified subject ID, COVID-19 status, age in years and sex. The dataset comprised deeply sampled blood TCRbeta repertoires from subjects exposed to, actively infected with, or recovered from COVID-19. Where available, HLA class I and class II types were taken from metadata supplied by the sample provider and were not determined by assay-based typing. Samples came from the ongoing ImmuneRACE study (first 160 participants) plus 1,254 subjects from 6 global collaborators. The repertoires were released in a freely available public database intended as a resource for research on the immune response to SARS-CoV-2.

A second Seattle source provided samples from volunteer blood donors who had recovered from COVID-19. Whole blood was collected in K2EDTA tubes by collaborating institutions according to the institutions' own protocols. For TCRbeta analysis, collaborators shipped samples as frozen whole blood, isolated PBMCs, or DNA extracted from either of those sample types. The paper as a whole reports these results and caveats: How much clinical and demographic metadata was included differed by source and by participant, and the metadata was provided uncurated.

The immunoSEQ Assay, a bias-controlled multiplex PCR, was used to amplify TCRbeta CDR3 regions from genomic DNA. In the source study's methods: The number of nucleated cells in each sample was estimated by amplification of reference gene primers within the assay. To quantify the absolute abundance of each unique TCRbeta CDR3 rearrangement, sequence reads were collapsed and filtered. For each sample, productive Simpson clonality was calculated by taking the square root of Simpson's diversity index across productive rearrangements. TCRdb's version of the immuneACCESS table is confined to in-frame rearrangements and falls short of the full clone set. An unresolved V gene accounts for under half of the shortfall where checked; the remainder is of unknown origin. V and J calls and clone size come straight from that table; D and trimming were deduced from the DNA. The sample table records roughly 290,000 clones; roughly 86% of these occur just once. 7.8% of the sample is in the top ten clones.

Note on this clone: Its binding antigen is unknown. No clone much larger than this one lies a single base away; base qualities are absent.

Reading from cysteine to phenylalanine, the CDR3 counts 16 amino acids. Kept here is only the CDR3 DNA, which spans 48 bases and is read in frame from base 1. The germline V gene gives CDR1 as SGHTA and CDR2 as FQGNSA. Ends trimmed: V by 3 bases, J by 1 base; bases unmatched to a gene: 2. The sequence was obtained from a woman aged 45-65 years who had recovered from COVID-19. The chain employs TRBV7-2 and TRBJ2-3, with 12 middle bases fitting TRBD2. Sequences were obtained from peripheral blood. The DNA sequence is TGTGCCAGCAGCTTTCGACTAGCGGGGGGCACAGATACGCAGTATTTT. This codes for CASSFRLAGGTDTQYF.